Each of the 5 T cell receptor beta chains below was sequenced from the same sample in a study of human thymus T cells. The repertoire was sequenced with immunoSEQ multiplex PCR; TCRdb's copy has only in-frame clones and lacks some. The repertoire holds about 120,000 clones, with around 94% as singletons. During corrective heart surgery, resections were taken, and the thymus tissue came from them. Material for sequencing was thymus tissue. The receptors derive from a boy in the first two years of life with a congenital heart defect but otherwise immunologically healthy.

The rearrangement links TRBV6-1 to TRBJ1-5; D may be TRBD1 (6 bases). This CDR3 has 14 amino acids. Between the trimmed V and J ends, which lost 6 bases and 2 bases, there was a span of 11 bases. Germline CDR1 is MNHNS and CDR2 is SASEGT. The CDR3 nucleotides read TGTGCCAGCAGGGCAGGGGAGGGCAATCAGCCCCAGCATTTT. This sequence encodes CASRAGEGNQPQHF.

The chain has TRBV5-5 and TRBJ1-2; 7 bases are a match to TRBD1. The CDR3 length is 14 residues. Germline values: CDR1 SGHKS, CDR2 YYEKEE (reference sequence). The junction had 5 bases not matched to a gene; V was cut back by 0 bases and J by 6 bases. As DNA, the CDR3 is TGTGCCAGCAGCTTGGCCAAGGGGGCGGATGGCTACACCTTC. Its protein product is CASSLAKGADGYTF.

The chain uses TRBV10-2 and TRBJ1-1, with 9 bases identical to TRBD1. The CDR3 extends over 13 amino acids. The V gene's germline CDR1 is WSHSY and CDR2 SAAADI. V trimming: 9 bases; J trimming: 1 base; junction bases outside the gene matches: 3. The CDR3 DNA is TGCGCCAGTCGGGACAGGGCGAACACTGAAGCTTTCTTT. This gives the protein CASRDRANTEAFF.

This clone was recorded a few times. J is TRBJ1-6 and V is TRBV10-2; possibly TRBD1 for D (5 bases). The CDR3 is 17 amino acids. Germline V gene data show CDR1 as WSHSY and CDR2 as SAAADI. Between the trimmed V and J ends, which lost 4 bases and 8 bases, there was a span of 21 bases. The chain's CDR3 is CASSVRKRDGYHSPLHF. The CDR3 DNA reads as TGCGCCAGCAGTGTTAGGAAGCGGGACGGTTATCATTCACCCCTCCACTTT.

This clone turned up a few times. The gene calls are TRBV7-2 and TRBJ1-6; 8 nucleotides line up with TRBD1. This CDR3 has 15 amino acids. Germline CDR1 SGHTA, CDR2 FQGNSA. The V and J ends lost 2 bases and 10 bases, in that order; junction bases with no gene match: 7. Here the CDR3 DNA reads TGTGCCAGCAGCTTAAGGGCAGGGGGCGACTCACCCCTCCACTTT. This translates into CASSLRAGGDSPLHF.